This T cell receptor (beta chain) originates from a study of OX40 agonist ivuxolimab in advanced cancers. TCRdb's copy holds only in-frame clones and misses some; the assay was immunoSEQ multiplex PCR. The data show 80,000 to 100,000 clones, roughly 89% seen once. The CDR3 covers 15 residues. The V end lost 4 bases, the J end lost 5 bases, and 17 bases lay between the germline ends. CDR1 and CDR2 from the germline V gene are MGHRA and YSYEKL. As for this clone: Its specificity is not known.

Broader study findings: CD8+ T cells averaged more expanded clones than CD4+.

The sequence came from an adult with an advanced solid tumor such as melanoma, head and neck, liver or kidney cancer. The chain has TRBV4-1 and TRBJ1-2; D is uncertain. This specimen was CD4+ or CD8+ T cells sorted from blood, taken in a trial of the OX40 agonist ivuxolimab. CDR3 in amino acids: CASSPLPGVGYGYTF. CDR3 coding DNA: TGCGCCAGCAGCCCCCTCCCTGGGGTTGGGTATGGCTACACCTTC.